This T cell receptor beta chain was documented in a study of T cells in Graves' hyperthyroidism and ophthalmopathy. Together with thyroid ultrasound, orbital computed tomography, serum thyroxine and TRAb, clinical symptoms were used for diagnoses. This clonotype was counted only a few times. Amplification targeted TCR beta CDR3 regions from RNA transcripts. During a first-round RT-PCR of the TCR CDR3, the HTBI primer set was used. From the multiplex PCR reads, TCRdb called clonotypes with MiXCR, one entry per CDR3 protein. Of around 300,000 distinct CDR3 sequences in the sample, around 13% were seen once. Trimming took off 7 bases at V and 0 bases at J, with 12 bases between the two ends. The germline V gene encodes CDR1 LNHDA and CDR2 SQIVND (reference sequence). The CDR3 totals 14 residues.

This clonotype originated in a middle-aged woman with Graves' hyperthyroidism. What was sequenced was blood. The V call is TRBV19, the J call TRBJ1-2; D not certain. The CDR3 nucleotides are TGTGCCAGTACCCTAGGCACGTCTAACTATGGCTACACCTTC. Its protein product is CASTLGTSNYGYTF.